This entry describes one TCR beta chain. Antigen unknown. The sample comes from a study of metastatic and nonmetastatic thyroid tumors. Nobody among the patients had been given any treatment before thyroid surgery. Whole-study results and caveats: A significant increase in TCR beta diversity was reportedly seen in malignant thyroid tumors relative to benign nodules, in blood and tumor.

Trimming stripped 5 bases from V and 0 bases from J, with 11 bases between. The CDR3 is 15 residues long. CDR1 is DFQATT, CDR2 SNEGSKA, per germline (reference sequence). In the original processing: Built for papillary thyroid cancer, a distant-metastasis classifier drew on CDR3 differences across clinicopathological groups. TCRdb re-called clones from the PCR reads using MiXCR. The V and J calls and clone size are TCRdb's, not the authors'. The table has fewer than 15,000 clones, more than 20% seen once; the top ten hold about 8.3%. The specimen sequenced was tumor tissue. The chain is built from TRBV20-1 and TRBJ1-6, with unresolved D. This receptor was identified in a female donor with papillary thyroid cancer or a benign thyroid nodule (not recorded which). Some clones in this sample may be carry-over from other donors' samples. The CDR3 sequence is CSAPGVSSYNSPLHF. CDR3 coding DNA: TGCAGTGCTCCCGGGGTGAGCTCCTATAATTCACCCCTCCACTTT.